This TCR beta chain was sequenced for a study of blood T cells in healthy people across ages. It was with a sample-barcoded 5' primer and a J-beta primer mix that a second PCR of roughly 7 to 12 cycles was run. Each CDR3 protein is one row after TCRdb ran MiXCR on the 5' RACE reads. Seen here are 780,000 or so distinct CDR3 sequences, roughly 50% observed once, and the top ten hold under 30%. Germline CDR1 is SGDLS and CDR2 is YYNGEE. V shed 10 bases, J shed 7 bases, and the junction held 17 bases outside the gene matches. The CDR3 length is 16 residues. The source material was blood. V gene TRBV9 combines with J gene TRBJ2-1, with 10 bases aligning to TRBD1. The sequence came from a man aged 40-50 years in good health. CDR3 coding DNA: TGTGCCGGCGGGATGCACCGGGACAGGGGAGGGAATGAGCAGTTCTTC. This translates into CAGGMHRDRGGNEQFF.